What follows describes a single T cell receptor (beta chain). This record comes from a study of blood T cell repertoires in COVID-19. The CDR3 is 12 amino acids. V lost 6 bases, J lost 10 bases, and 10 bases lay in between. Sequenced by immunoSEQ multiplex PCR; TCRdb stores in-frame clones only, minus some. The data contain 95,000 to 120,000 clones, about nine tenths of them singletons. The chain uses TRBV12-3 or TRBV12-4 and TRBJ1-6; D is possibly TRBD1 (5 bases). Sequencing used peripheral blood. This TCR was recovered from a human donor in a cohort sampled during active COVID-19. The CDR3 reads CASRGRGSPLHF. The CDR3, as DNA: TGTGCCAGCAGGGGGCGGGGGTCACCCCTCCACTTT.